This is a list of T cell receptor beta chains from one sample in a study of cytomegalovirus exposure and HLA in healthy donors. Assay: immunoSEQ multiplex PCR; the TCRdb copy retains only in-frame clones and omits some. The sample comprises about 140,000 clones, around four fifths of which are singletons, and roughly 2.7% rests with the top ten. The source material was PBMCs. The receptors originated from a boy aged 2-15 years in good health and CMV-seronegative. Each CDR3 is given with its conserved first and last residue. The D gene is left open where the match is weak. Rows give clone size only sometimes, using once, few, many, or a class for an expanded clone.

abundance: -; v_gene: TRBV12-5; j_gene: TRBJ2-2; d_gene: -; CDR3nt: TGTGCTAGTGGCCAGGGGGGCTGGACCGGGGAGCTGTTTTTT; CDR3aa: CASGQGGWTGELFF
abundance: -; v_gene: TRBV6-5; j_gene: TRBJ2-2; d_gene: -; CDR3nt: TGTGCCAGCAGCCTCCAGGGGTGGACCGGGGAGCTGTTTTTT; CDR3aa: CASSLQGWTGELFF
abundance: few; v_gene: TRBV10-3; j_gene: TRBJ1-1; d_gene: TRBD1; CDR3nt: TGTGCCATCAGTGAAGACAGGGGGTTCACTGAAGCTTTCTTT; CDR3aa: CAISEDRGFTEAFF
abundance: -; v_gene: TRBV4-3; j_gene: TRBJ1-1; d_gene: -; CDR3nt: TGCGCCAGCAGCCAAGACTCGACGGGTTTGAACACTGAAGCTTTCTTT; CDR3aa: CASSQDSTGLNTEAFF
abundance: -; v_gene: TRBV10-3; j_gene: TRBJ2-4; d_gene: -; CDR3nt: TGTGCCATCAGTGAGAGGCAGGGGGCCAAAAACATTCAGTACTTC; CDR3aa: CAISERQGAKNIQYF
abundance: -; v_gene: TRBV28; j_gene: TRBJ1-5; d_gene: -; CDR3nt: TGTGCCAGCAGTTCCCTCGGGGGTAGCAATCAGCCCCAGCATTTT; CDR3aa: CASSSLGGSNQPQHF
abundance: -; v_gene: TRBV15; j_gene: TRBJ1-1; d_gene: -; CDR3nt: TGTGCCACCAGCAGAGATAATCGGGGGGCCTTCACTGAAGCTTTCTTT; CDR3aa: CATSRDNRGAFTEAFF
abundance: -; v_gene: TRBV5-1; j_gene: TRBJ2-3; d_gene: -; CDR3nt: TGCGCCAGCAGCCCATCCGTCAGCGGAGCAGATACGCAGTATTTT; CDR3aa: CASSPSVSGADTQYF
abundance: -; v_gene: TRBV5-6; j_gene: TRBJ1-5; d_gene: -; CDR3nt: TGTGCCAGCAGCTTGGGCGGAGGGCAGCCCCAGCATTTT; CDR3aa: CASSLGGGQPQHF
abundance: -; v_gene: TRBV19; j_gene: TRBJ2-7; d_gene: TRBD1; CDR3nt: TGTGCCAGTAGTATAGGTTGGGACAGTCGTACCGAGCAGTACTTC; CDR3aa: CASSIGWDSRTEQYF
abundance: few; v_gene: TRBV6-1; j_gene: TRBJ2-7; d_gene: -; CDR3nt: TGTGCCAGCAGCGCCATAGGGGAAGAGCAGTACTTC; CDR3aa: CASSAIGEEQYF
abundance: -; v_gene: TRBV7-8; j_gene: TRBJ2-5; d_gene: TRBD1; CDR3nt: TGTGCCAGCAGCCATAAGGTCAGGGGGGAGACCCAGTACTTC; CDR3aa: CASSHKVRGETQYF
abundance: -; v_gene: TRBV2; j_gene: TRBJ2-7; d_gene: -; CDR3nt: TGTGCCAGCAGTCCGGCCTACGAGCAGTACTTC; CDR3aa: CASSPAYEQYF
abundance: -; v_gene: TRBV6-1; j_gene: TRBJ2-6; d_gene: -; CDR3nt: TGTGCCAGCAGTGAAGCTGGGACAGGGGCCAACGTCCTGACTTTC; CDR3aa: CASSEAGTGANVLTF
abundance: -; v_gene: TRBV5-6; j_gene: TRBJ1-2; d_gene: -; CDR3nt: TGTGCCAGCAGCCCGTTGGGGAGATCTTATGGCTACACCTTC; CDR3aa: CASSPLGRSYGYTF
abundance: -; v_gene: TRBV6-5; j_gene: TRBJ2-3; d_gene: -; CDR3nt: TGTGCCAGCAGGTACACAGATACGCAGTATTTT; CDR3aa: CASRYTDTQYF
abundance: -; v_gene: TRBV7-3; j_gene: TRBJ1-6; d_gene: -; CDR3nt: TGTGCCAGCAGCTTCGGACAAAATAATTCACCCCTCCACTTT; CDR3aa: CASSFGQNNSPLHF
abundance: -; v_gene: TRBV18; j_gene: TRBJ2-5; d_gene: TRBD1; CDR3nt: TGTGCCAGCTCCCGGGGGACAGGGCTCCGGGAGACCCAGTACTTC; CDR3aa: CASSRGTGLRETQYF
abundance: -; v_gene: TRBV5-5; j_gene: TRBJ2-7; d_gene: -; CDR3nt: TGTGCCAGCAGCTTCCTAGCGCCCGAGCAGTACTTC; CDR3aa: CASSFLAPEQYF
abundance: -; v_gene: TRBV6-4; j_gene: TRBJ2-3; d_gene: TRBD2; CDR3nt: TGTGCCAGCAGTGACGGGACTAGCGGGGGGGCAGATACGCAGTATTTT; CDR3aa: CASSDGTSGGADTQYF
abundance: -; v_gene: TRBV9; j_gene: TRBJ2-7; d_gene: TRBD1; CDR3nt: TGTGCCAGCAGCGGAGGGGGGACAGGCACCTTCTCCTACGAGCAGTACTTC; CDR3aa: CASSGGGTGTFSYEQYF
abundance: once; v_gene: TRBV7-3; j_gene: TRBJ1-5; d_gene: TRBD1; CDR3nt: TGTGCCAGCAGTCCCGGGTCCCAGGGGGCTAAGCAGCCCCAGCATTTT; CDR3aa: CASSPGSQGAKQPQHF
abundance: -; v_gene: TRBV28; j_gene: TRBJ2-2; d_gene: -; CDR3nt: TGTGCCAGCAGACGATCCGGACAGGGGGAGCTGTTTTTT; CDR3aa: CASRRSGQGELFF
abundance: -; v_gene: TRBV4-1; j_gene: TRBJ1-5; d_gene: -; CDR3nt: TGCGCCAGCAGCCGAACAGGGAATCAGCCCCAGCATTTT; CDR3aa: CASSRTGNQPQHF
abundance: -; v_gene: TRBV6-1; j_gene: TRBJ1-5; d_gene: -; CDR3nt: TGTGCCAGCAGCCTCTCGGGGATAGGCAATCAGCCCCAGCATTTT; CDR3aa: CASSLSGIGNQPQHF
abundance: -; v_gene: TRBV28; j_gene: TRBJ2-7; d_gene: TRBD1; CDR3nt: TGTGCCAGCAGTTTCACTGGACAGGGGAGTTACGAGCAGTACTTC; CDR3aa: CASSFTGQGSYEQYF
abundance: -; v_gene: TRBV7-2; j_gene: TRBJ2-3; d_gene: TRBD2; CDR3nt: TGTGCCAGCAGCTCGGCCTCAACTAGCGCGAGCACAGATACGCAGTATTTT; CDR3aa: CASSSASTSASTDTQYF
abundance: -; v_gene: TRBV19; j_gene: TRBJ2-2; d_gene: TRBD2; CDR3nt: TGTGCCAGTGATCGGGGTTCTAGCGGGGGGACCGGGGAGCTGTTTTTT; CDR3aa: CASDRGSSGGTGELFF
abundance: -; v_gene: TRBV19; j_gene: TRBJ1-1; d_gene: -; CDR3nt: TGTGCCAGTAGTATTTTCGGCGGCAAGGAAGCTTTCTTT; CDR3aa: CASSIFGGKEAFF
abundance: -; v_gene: TRBV4-2; j_gene: TRBJ2-1; d_gene: TRBD2; CDR3nt: TGTGCCAGCAGCCTGACTAGCGGGAGTGGTGAGCAGTTCTTC; CDR3aa: CASSLTSGSGEQFF
abundance: -; v_gene: TRBV6-1; j_gene: TRBJ1-6; d_gene: -; CDR3nt: TGTGCCAGCAGTGAAGAGGAGGGTGTGCGATCACCCCTCCACTTT; CDR3aa: CASSEEEGVRSPLHF
abundance: -; v_gene: TRBV7-9; j_gene: TRBJ2-1; d_gene: TRBD1; CDR3nt: TGTGCCAGCAGCAGCCGGGACAGGATAGGGTCTTTTTCCAATGAGCAGTTCTTC; CDR3aa: CASSSRDRIGSFSNEQFF
abundance: -; v_gene: TRBV4-1; j_gene: TRBJ2-5; d_gene: TRBD1; CDR3nt: TGCGCCAGCAGCCAGGAGGGACAGGGAGAGACCCAGTACTTC; CDR3aa: CASSQEGQGETQYF
abundance: -; v_gene: TRBV11-3; j_gene: TRBJ2-5; d_gene: TRBD2; CDR3nt: TGTGCCAGCAGCTTCGTACTAGCGGGAGATATCCAAGAGACCCAGTACTTC; CDR3aa: CASSFVLAGDIQETQYF
abundance: -; v_gene: TRBV4-2; j_gene: TRBJ2-5; d_gene: -; CDR3nt: TGTGCCAGCAGCCAAGATACCGGGGCGGGGGAGACCCAGTACTTC; CDR3aa: CASSQDTGAGETQYF
abundance: -; v_gene: TRBV19; j_gene: TRBJ1-2; d_gene: -; CDR3nt: TGTGCCAGTAGTATAGATACGGATCCCGGGGGGGGCTATGGCTACACCTTC; CDR3aa: CASSIDTDPGGGYGYTF
abundance: -; v_gene: TRBV10-2; j_gene: TRBJ2-7; d_gene: TRBD2; CDR3nt: TGCGCCAGCAGTGAGTCGACTGAGGGCGGGAGAGGGTACGAGCAGTACTTC; CDR3aa: CASSESTEGGRGYEQYF
abundance: -; v_gene: TRBV18; j_gene: TRBJ2-7; d_gene: TRBD2; CDR3nt: TGTGCCAGCTCACTAGCGGGACTAGCGGGTGGTTTCTACGAGCAGTACTTC; CDR3aa: CASSLAGLAGGFYEQYF
abundance: -; v_gene: TRBV10-3; j_gene: TRBJ1-2; d_gene: -; CDR3nt: TGTGCCATCATTACGACGGAGAATGGCTACACCTTC; CDR3aa: CAIITTENGYTF
abundance: -; v_gene: TRBV27; j_gene: TRBJ1-1; d_gene: TRBD1; CDR3nt: TGTGCCAGCAGGGCCGGGACAGGGGTCATGAACACTGAAGCTTTCTTT; CDR3aa: CASRAGTGVMNTEAFF
abundance: -; v_gene: TRBV2; j_gene: TRBJ1-2; d_gene: -; CDR3nt: TGTGCCAGCAGTGAAGCAGGGAGAGGAGGCTACACCTTC; CDR3aa: CASSEAGRGGYTF
abundance: -; v_gene: TRBV19; j_gene: TRBJ1-2; d_gene: TRBD1; CDR3nt: TGTGCCAGCCGGGACAGGAACTATGGCTACACCTTC; CDR3aa: CASRDRNYGYTF
abundance: -; v_gene: TRBV6-4; j_gene: TRBJ2-1; d_gene: -; CDR3nt: TGTGCCAGCAGTCCCGTAAGGGGATTTAATGAGCAGTTCTTC; CDR3aa: CASSPVRGFNEQFF
abundance: -; v_gene: TRBV9; j_gene: TRBJ2-1; d_gene: -; CDR3nt: TGTGCCAGCAGCGGGACTAAGACTAGTTTCGCGAGCGAGCAGTTCTTC; CDR3aa: CASSGTKTSFASEQFF
abundance: -; v_gene: TRBV7-2; j_gene: TRBJ2-3; d_gene: TRBD2; CDR3nt: TGTGCCAGCAGCTTAGACTTAGGGGCGGGAGGGGCTGCAGATACGCAGTATTTT; CDR3aa: CASSLDLGAGGAADTQYF
abundance: -; v_gene: TRBV19; j_gene: TRBJ1-5; d_gene: TRBD1; CDR3nt: TGTGCCACCCTCCCCCGGACAGGGGCCAATCAGCCCCAGCATTTT; CDR3aa: CATLPRTGANQPQHF
abundance: -; v_gene: TRBV11-3; j_gene: TRBJ2-3; d_gene: -; CDR3nt: TGTGCCAGCAGCCCCGGACTACGCACAGATACGCAGTATTTT; CDR3aa: CASSPGLRTDTQYF
abundance: -; v_gene: TRBV9; j_gene: TRBJ1-2; d_gene: TRBD1; CDR3nt: TGTGCCAGCAGCGTGGGGACAGGGGATGGCTACACCTTC; CDR3aa: CASSVGTGDGYTF
abundance: -; v_gene: TRBV19; j_gene: TRBJ1-1; d_gene: TRBD1; CDR3nt: TGTGCCAGTAGTTTTCGGACAGGTTCGAACACTGAAGCTTTCTTT; CDR3aa: CASSFRTGSNTEAFF
abundance: -; v_gene: TRBV9; j_gene: TRBJ2-6; d_gene: TRBD2; CDR3nt: TGTGCCAGCAGCGTAGATATAGCGGGAGGCGTCGGTCGTGCTGGGGCCAACGTCCTGACTTTC; CDR3aa: CASSVDIAGGVGRAGANVLTF
abundance: -; v_gene: TRBV27; j_gene: TRBJ2-7; d_gene: -; CDR3nt: TGTGCCAGCAGTTTTCGGGAGTCTATCTACGAGCAGTACTTC; CDR3aa: CASSFRESIYEQYF
abundance: -; v_gene: TRBV28; j_gene: TRBJ2-4; d_gene: -; CDR3nt: TGTGCCAGCAGTGACGGGTCAGCCAAAAACATTCAGTACTTC; CDR3aa: CASSDGSAKNIQYF
abundance: -; v_gene: TRBV10-3; j_gene: TRBJ2-1; d_gene: -; CDR3nt: TGTGCCATCAGCCAGAGGGGGGGGAGCTCCTACAATGAGCAGTTCTTC; CDR3aa: CAISQRGGSSYNEQFF
abundance: -; v_gene: TRBV2; j_gene: TRBJ2-1; d_gene: -; CDR3nt: TGTGCCAGCATTTGGAACAGCAACTCCTACAATGAGCAGTTCTTC; CDR3aa: CASIWNSNSYNEQFF
abundance: -; v_gene: TRBV11-2; j_gene: TRBJ2-7; d_gene: -; CDR3nt: TGTGCCAGCAGCTTAGATCACTACGAGCAGTACTTC; CDR3aa: CASSLDHYEQYF
abundance: -; v_gene: TRBV5-1; j_gene: TRBJ1-1; d_gene: TRBD1; CDR3nt: TGCGCCAGCAGCGGGGGACAGGGGAACACTGAAGCTTTCTTT; CDR3aa: CASSGGQGNTEAFF
abundance: -; v_gene: TRBV18; j_gene: TRBJ2-5; d_gene: TRBD2; CDR3nt: TGTGCCAGCTCACCCTCCGCGAGCGGGATCACAGAGACCCAGTACTTC; CDR3aa: CASSPSASGITETQYF